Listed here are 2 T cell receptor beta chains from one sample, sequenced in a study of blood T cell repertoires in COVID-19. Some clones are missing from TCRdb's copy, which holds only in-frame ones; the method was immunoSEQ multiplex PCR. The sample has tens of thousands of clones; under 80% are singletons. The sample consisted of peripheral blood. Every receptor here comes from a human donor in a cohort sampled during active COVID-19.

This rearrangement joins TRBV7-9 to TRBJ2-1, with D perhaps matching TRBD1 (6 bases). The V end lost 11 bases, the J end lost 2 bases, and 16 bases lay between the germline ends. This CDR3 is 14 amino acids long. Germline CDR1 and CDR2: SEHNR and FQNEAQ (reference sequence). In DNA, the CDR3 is TGTGCCTCATTACAGGGTTGGGCCTACAATGAGCAGTTCTTC. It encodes CASLQGWAYNEQFF.

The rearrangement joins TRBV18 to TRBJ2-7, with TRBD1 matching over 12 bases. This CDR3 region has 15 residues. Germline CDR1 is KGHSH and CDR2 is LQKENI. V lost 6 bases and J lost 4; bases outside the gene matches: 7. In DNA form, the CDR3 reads TGTGCCAGCTCGACTCCGGGACAGGGGGCTTACGAGCAGTACTTC. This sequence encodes CASSTPGQGAYEQYF.